This T cell receptor beta chain was profiled in a study of cytomegalovirus exposure and HLA in healthy donors (dated 2017 in TCRdb). As for the study more broadly: According to an earlier analysis of several hundred of the donors, about 179 million T cells yielded 117 million unique TCR beta sequences and approximately 300 Gb of sequence data. Typing coverage differed by locus: A, B, C, DRB1 and DQB1 were typed in about 629-640 donors, DQA1 in 500 to 550, DPA1 in some 600, and DPB1 in 400 to 490. Among 300 to 500 genotyped donors of the cohort, an average of about 220,000 unique TCR beta nucleotide sequences was sequenced per donor, of which roughly 18% were non-productive. Besides the first cohort of more than 650 subjects, a separate validation cohort made up of 95 to 150 different subjects was used. Of the roughly 430 genotyped donors, about 80% fell in the genetic ancestry cluster associated with self-reported Caucasian donors. The study aimed to test whether signatures of past pathogen exposure could be identified by cataloging public T cell receptors. In the later analysis, no new phenotypic data were used to find candidate immune exposures; instead, reliance was placed on TCR beta sequences and their occurrence across donors. In a later genetic analysis, genome-wide SNP genotypes for about 55% of the roughly 670 donors were used, and that subset was treated as a discovery cohort. Four to six DR-DQ haplotypes were handled as single units for association and clustering, since linkage in the cohort was strong. An earlier analysis of fewer than 700 of the donors applied high-throughput TCR beta sequencing to assess whether each TCR beta V gene segment acted as functional or pseudogenic. All discovery cohort repertoires had been generated using a single sequencing platform. Roughly 300 gigabases of sequencing data and approximately 91 million unique TCR sequences made up an early release that covered over 550 HLA-typed donors. Using immunosequencing, the study profiled T cell repertoires from 550 to 750 subjects and related those repertoires to cytomegalovirus serostatus. A later analysis re-examined previously published TCR beta repertoires from just over 650 donors and added high-resolution HLA genotyping to investigate patterns of TCR occurrence. High-throughput TCR immunosequencing, statistical association of individual TCRs with disease status, and machine learning were combined to predict cytomegalovirus infection status. HLA typing covered class I and class II loci at four-digit resolution. Donor age, sex, ethnicity and CMV serostatus were collected together with the repertoire data.

Library preparation was by the immunoSEQ multiplex PCR assay. For the multiplex PCR, a mixture combining 60 forward primers for TCR Vbeta segments and 13 reverse primers for TCR Jbeta segments was used. The CDR3 region of rearranged TCR beta genes was amplified from genomic DNA with a multiplex PCR assay. The Illumina HiSeq System was used to sequence the amplified TCR beta libraries as 87-base-pair reads. In the authors' own workflow: A later analysis tallied around 80 million unique TCR beta chains across the 600 to 700 repertoires, and approximately 9.9 million of those chains were shared by two or more donors. Raw reads were error-corrected and collapsed into unique sequences by a nearest-neighbor algorithm in which closely related sequences were merged to remove PCR and sequencing errors. Alignment of CDR3 sequences to IMGT reference sequences was used to assign V, D and J gene segments. For a sequence to be retained, a match of at least six nucleotides was required to both a V gene segment and a J gene segment. Rearrangements were classified as productive when the CDR3 lacked stop codons and remained in frame with V and J, and all other rearrangements were classified as non-productive. CDR3 was defined by IMGT convention, running from the second conserved V-encoded cysteine to the conserved J-encoded phenylalanine. The earlier analysis of about 620 of the donors excluded sequences that lacked an unambiguous match to a single V gene segment. An earlier analysis of several hundred of the donors called V segments functional above 56.7% productive rearrangements and segregating when the between-donor standard deviation exceeded 5%. A statistical classification framework was developed to diagnose cytomegalovirus status using the catalog of TCR beta chain sequences. A later analysis assigned V and J genes by comparing TCR nucleotide sequences with IMGT/GENE-DB human TR gene sequences. In a later analysis, CDR3 sequences and most-parsimonious VDJ recombination scenarios were assigned using the TCRdist pipeline. In a later analysis, each TCR beta chain was defined by its CDR3 amino acid sequence together with its V-gene family, and reads without a unique V-gene family were excluded. As a way to deal with suspected cross-contamination and a sequencing artifact, a later analysis dropped over 550 nucleotide sequences that were highly shared and had low generation probability. For each public chain, a later analysis derived a clonal expansion index from normalized ranks of inferred template counts within each repertoire. In a later analysis, generation probabilities were computed using a VDJ recombination model fitted to out-of-frame rearrangements, and the results were checked against IGoR. A later analysis scored TCR-TCR, TCR-HLA and TCR-CMV co-occurrence with hypergeometric tests, applying a repertoire-size bias correction to TCR pairs. To estimate false discovery rates, a later analysis permuted the HLA or CMV assignments 20 times. A later analysis grouped co-occurring TCRs with DBSCAN, adding TCRdist sequence similarity when clustering within HLA-allele-positive subsets. Repertoires with fewer than 30,000 or more than 120,000 public chains were left out of co-occurrence clustering, as were a few repertoires with anomalous nucleotide sharing. Here the immuneACCESS table is served through TCRdb, limited to in-frame sequences with V and J called. Missing clones are a known gap in these copies; in checked studies unresolved V genes cover under half, and the rest lacks a known reason. V and J calls plus clone size are reproduced from that table; the DNA served to infer D and trimming. The sample table lists 80,000 or so clones, 75% to 80% of them with a count of one. Approximately 4.5% of the sample is taken by the ten largest.

Inclusive of the bounding cysteine and phenylalanine, the CDR3 is 17 residues long. Only the CDR3 part of the read is kept: 51 bases, read in frame from the first base. Taken from the germline V gene (reference sequence), the CDR1 and CDR2 loops are SGHNT and YYREEE. V and J are trimmed by 4 bases and 4 bases, and the gene matches miss 15 bases of the junction. Notes on this clone: Its antigen is unknown. No base-level quality is on record; no much larger clone is a single base apart.

In total, roughly 670 healthy bone marrow donors made up the cohort. At the time of sampling, every cohort member was nominally healthy, though immune exposures that went unrecorded were likely present. The donor tested CMV seronegative, placing the donor among the 352 seronegative members of the cohort. A peripheral blood sample was provided by each donor, and peripheral blood mononuclear cells were used for TCR beta sequencing. The Qiagen DNeasy Blood Extraction Kit was used to extract genomic DNA from the blood cell samples. On the study overall, not on this receptor specifically: Linkage disequilibrium might explain the correlated functional status among segregating V segments, but an unknown experimental factor could not be ruled out. A further reported finding was that TCR beta sequences accurately predicted the HLA-A and HLA-B alleles for most subjects in the first cohort. This cohort had only TCR beta chains sequenced, and the lack of alpha or paired-chain data limited which features could be detected. In vitro tests confirmed that a few of the cytomegalovirus-associated TCR beta chains recognize cytomegalovirus antigens. Strong co-occurrence of HLA alleles, especially DR and DQ, made assigning TCR associations to individual alleles difficult. Because HLA typing was missing for some donors at each locus, association tests included only the typed subset. The 87-base-pair reads could not distinguish some IMGT-functional V segments, including TRBV6-2 and TRBV6-3, so those segments were excluded. CMV serostatus was the only immune exposure information available for the cohort. The earlier analysis of approximately 540 of the donors excluded about 16 rarely observed V segments, including chromosome 9 orphons, because counts were too low. A later analysis reported that several top co-occurrence clusters appeared linked to parvovirus B19, influenza, CMV and Epstein-Barr virus. According to a later analysis, TCR association rates differed among HLA loci, with DRB1 alleles showing the most associated TCRs and HLA-C alleles showing the fewest. A cluster of highly shared sequence variants was judged likely to represent a technical artifact of the sequencing pipeline. Presence/absence analyses assumed roughly uniform sequencing depth across donors, an assumption that may not hold. Compared with the roughly 670-donor mean, donors in an Asian-associated ancestry cluster had fewer N-insertions in productive TCRs, according to a later genetic analysis. An earlier analysis of 587 of the donors showed that most TCR beta V segments appeared in productive rearrangements either about 87% or about 30% of the time, which broadly matched IMGT annotations. In a later analysis, 16,951 TCR beta sequences were associated with specific HLA alleles at a false discovery rate of 0.05. Across donors, most TCR sequences were observed very rarely, whereas some public TCRs were present in many individuals. The authors suggested that the approach could potentially be generalized to other disease states and immunological phenotypes. In a later analysis, most CMV-associated TCR beta chains were found to appear HLA-restricted, with HLA associations seemingly driven largely by CMV exposure. The study gave a list of 150 to 200 TCR beta chains associated with cytomegalovirus. An association between a missense DCLRE1C variant and V-gene and J-gene trimming of TCR beta chains was found in a later genetic analysis and replicated in an independent cohort. In a later analysis, HLA-associated TCR beta chains were found to be more clonally expanded and to have lower generation probabilities than equally common non-associated chains. The classifier was reported to diagnose cytomegalovirus status with high specificity and sensitivity in both the original and validation cohorts.

Sequencing input: PBMCs. The rearrangement combines TRBV5-4 with TRBJ2-5, with TRBD2 matching 8 junction bases. The receptor was isolated from a man between 35 and 55 years old in good health and CMV-seronegative. The nucleotide sequence is given as TGTGCCAGCAGCCTTGGACTAGCCGAACGAAGGGGAGAGACCCAGTACTTC. Translated, it reads CASSLGLAERRGETQYF. Outside the CDR3, residues come from the reference TRBV5-4 and TRBJ2-5 proteins, so the full variable domain is: ETGVTQSPTHLIKTRGQQVTLRCSSQSGHNTVSWYQQALGQGPQFIFQYYREEENGRGNFPPRFSGLQFPNYSSELNVNALELDDSALYLCASSLGLAERRGETQYFGPGTRLLVL.